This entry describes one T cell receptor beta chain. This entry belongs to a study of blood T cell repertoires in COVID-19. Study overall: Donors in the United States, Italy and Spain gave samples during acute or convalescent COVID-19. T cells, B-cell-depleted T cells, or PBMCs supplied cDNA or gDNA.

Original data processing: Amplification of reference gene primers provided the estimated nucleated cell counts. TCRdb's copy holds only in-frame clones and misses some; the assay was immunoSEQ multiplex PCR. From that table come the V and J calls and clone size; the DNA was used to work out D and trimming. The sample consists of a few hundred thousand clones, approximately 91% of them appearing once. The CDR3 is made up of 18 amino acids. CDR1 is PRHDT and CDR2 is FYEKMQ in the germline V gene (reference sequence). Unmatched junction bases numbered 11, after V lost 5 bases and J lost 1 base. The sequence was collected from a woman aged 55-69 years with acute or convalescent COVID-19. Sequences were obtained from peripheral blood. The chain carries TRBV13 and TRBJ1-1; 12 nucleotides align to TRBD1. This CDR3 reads CASSRPGTGGYGNTEAFF. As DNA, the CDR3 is TGTGCCAGCAGCCGGCCCGGGACAGGGGGCTACGGGAACACTGAAGCTTTCTTT.